Shown below are 6 T cell receptor beta chains from a single sample sequenced in a study of tumor and adjacent non-tumor tissue in lung cancer (dated by TCRdb to the late 2010s). RNA was isolated from bulk unsorted tissue, and RNA quality was assessed with a NanoDrop ND-1000 and an Agilent 2100. Normal lung samples were distant non-tumor tissue taken more than 3 cm from the tumor edge. Libraries were constructed by multiplex PCR. The sequencing machine was an Illumina HiSeq 2500. TCRbeta libraries were constructed through three rounds of nested PCR with primers (Table S4) according to protocols modified from ARM-PCR. TCRdb cleaned the public reads at Q25 with fastp, built clones with MiXCR and kept in-frame beta chains. One record per CDR3 amino acid sequence lists the most common genes and DNA. In this sample the table shows approximately 44,000 distinct CDR3 sequences, roughly 60% of which occur a single time. The top ten clonotypes cover roughly 44% of the sample.

Sequenced material: distant non-tumor lung tissue. Receptor source: a man aged 50 or older with non-small cell lung cancer.

The chain recombines TRBV29-1 with TRBJ2-5; no definite D call. Germline assignment: CDR1 SQVTM and CDR2 ANQGSEA. This CDR3 is 13 amino acids long. Here the CDR3 DNA reads TGCAAAGCTTTAATACAAGACGGAGAGACCCAGTACTTC. It translates to CKALIQDGETQYF. The complete variable domain, with remaining parts taken from reference TRBV29-1 and TRBJ2-5, reads SAVISQKPSRDICQRGTSLTIQCQVDSQVTMMFWYRQQPGQSLTLIATANQGSEATYESGFVIDKFPISRPNLTFSTLTVSNMSPEDSSIYLCKALIQDGETQYFGPGTRLLVL.

With regard to this clonotype: An end of the junction differs from the germline gene, which may be a read error. The chain couples TRBV4-2 to TRBJ2-3; 12 positions match TRBD2. The CDR3 runs 17 residues. CDR1 is LGHNA and CDR2 is YNFKEQ in the germline V gene. The CDR3 sequence is CASNQGASGRESDMQYF. The DNA for the CDR3 is TGTGCCAGCAACCAAGGGGCTAGCGGGAGGGAATCAGATATGCAGTATTTT.

This clonotype was detected only a few times. The V and J genes are TRBV2 and TRBJ1-5; TRBD1 matches 10 bases. Trimming removed 4 bases from V and 10 bases from J; junction bases left unmatched: 10. The CDR3 has 15 amino acids. Germline CDR1 and CDR2: SNHLY and FYNNEI. The CDR3 loop is CASSVRTGGLQPQHF. The CDR3, as DNA: TGTGCCAGCAGTGTCCGGACAGGGGGTTTGCAACCCCAGCATTTT.

As regards this clonotype: At one of its ends the junction is not consistent with the germline gene, which may arise from a read error. The V and J genes are TRBV6-5 and TRBJ2-1; 8 bases agree with TRBD1. The CDR3 sequence is 15 residues long. Per germline, CDR1 MNHEY and CDR2 SVGAGI. This CDR3 reads CASSYATGEDSEQFF. CDR3 nucleotide sequence: TGTGCCAGTAGTTACGCGACAGGGGAGGATAGTGAGCAGTTCTTC.

With respect to this clonotype: A much larger clone is a single base away; this may be a read error. The gene calls are TRBV7-9 and TRBJ2-5; D is uncertain. This CDR3 has 12 residues. Looked up from germline, CDR1 is SEHNR and CDR2 is FQNEAQ (reference sequence). V lost 7 bases to trimming and J lost 7 bases, with 13 bases between them. The DNA of the CDR3 is TGTGCCAGCAACTCAGAGTTTGGGACCCAGTACTTC. Translating it yields CASNSEFGTQYF.

This clonotype was detected only a few times. A much larger clone lies a single base off, so this may be a read error. This sequence joins TRBV30 and TRBJ2-7; D gene ambiguous. The CDR3 is 13 residues long. Germline assignment: CDR1 GTSNPN and CDR2 SVGIG (reference sequence). V was shortened by 2 bases and J by 6 bases, with 14 bases between the two germline ends. The CDR3 DNA reads as TGTGCCTGGAGTCGGAACCTCAGGAGCGAGCAGTACTTC. It encodes CAWSRNLRSEQYF.